The TCR beta chain under discussion was sequenced for a study of blood T cell repertoires in COVID-19. Study background: There were acute and convalescent COVID-19 samples, and they came from the United States, Italy and Spain.

Repertoires were generated with immunoSEQ multiplex PCR, while TCRdb's copy carries only in-frame clones and drops some. There are around 220,000 clones in the sample; 86% occur only once, and more than 8.5% lies in the top ten. During active infection, Seattle patients enrolled and were then monitored through disease. V was pared by 5 bases and J by 8 bases, with 13 bases of the junction left unmatched. CDR1 SGHAT and CDR2 FQNNGV come from the germline V gene. The CDR3 has 16 residues. This rearrangement joins TRBV11-2 to TRBJ2-1; 9 positions match TRBD1. This TCR was sampled from a woman in her forties or fifties with COVID-19, enrolled during active disease. Sequencing used peripheral blood. DNA of the CDR3: TGTGCCAGCAGCACCTTAACGGGACAGGGTGAGCATGAGCAGTTCTTC. Amino acids: CASSTLTGQGEHEQFF.